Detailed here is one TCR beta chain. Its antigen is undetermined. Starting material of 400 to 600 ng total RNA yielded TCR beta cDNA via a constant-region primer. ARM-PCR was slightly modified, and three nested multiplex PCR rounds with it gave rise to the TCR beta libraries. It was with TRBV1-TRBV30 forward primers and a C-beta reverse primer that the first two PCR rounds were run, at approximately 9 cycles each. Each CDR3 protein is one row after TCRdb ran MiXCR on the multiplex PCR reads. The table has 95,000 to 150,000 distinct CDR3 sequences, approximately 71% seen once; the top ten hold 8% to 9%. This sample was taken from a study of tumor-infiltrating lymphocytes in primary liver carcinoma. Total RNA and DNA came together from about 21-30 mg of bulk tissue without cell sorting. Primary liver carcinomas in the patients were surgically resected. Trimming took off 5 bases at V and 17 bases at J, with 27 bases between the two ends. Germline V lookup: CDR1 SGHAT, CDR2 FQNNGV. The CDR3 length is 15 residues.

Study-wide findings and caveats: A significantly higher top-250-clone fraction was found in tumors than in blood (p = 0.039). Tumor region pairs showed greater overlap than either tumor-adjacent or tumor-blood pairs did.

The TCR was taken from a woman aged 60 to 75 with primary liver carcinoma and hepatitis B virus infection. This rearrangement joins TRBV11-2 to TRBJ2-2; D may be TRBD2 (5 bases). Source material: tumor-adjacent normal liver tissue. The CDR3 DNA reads TGTGCCAGCAGCCCTCCGCGAGGACCGACCGGGGAGCCATTTTTT. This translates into CASSPPRGPTGEPFF.